The sequence of this T cell receptor (beta chain) was determined in a study of cytomegalovirus exposure and HLA in healthy donors. As to this clone: As yet, its antigen is unknown.

Study-wide points: A highly shared variant cluster was judged a likely technical artifact.

PCR employed 60 Vbeta and 13 Jbeta primers. TCRdb's copy holds only in-frame clones and misses some; the assay was immunoSEQ multiplex PCR. Of 120,000 to 150,000 clones listed, about two thirds are singletons. The CDR3 length is 13 residues. V lost 2 bases to trimming and J lost 2 bases, with 4 bases between them. The V gene's germline CDR1 is GTSNPN and CDR2 SVGIG (reference sequence). This sequence joins TRBV30 and TRBJ2-6; the D is unclear. The sequenced sample was PBMCs. This clonotype was sampled from a middle-aged man in good health and CMV-seronegative. The CDR3, as DNA: TGTGCCTGGAGTCCAGCTGGGGCCAACGTCCTGACTTTC. It encodes CAWSPAGANVLTF. Using reference TRBV30 and TRBJ2-6 for the parts outside the CDR3, the full variable domain is SQTIHQWPATLVQPVGSPLSLECTVEGTSNPNLYWYRQAAGRGLQLLFYSVGIGQISSEVPQNLSASRPQDRQFILSSKKLLLSDSGFYLCAWSPAGANVLTFGAGSRLTVL.